The 14 T cell receptor beta chains given below trace back to one sample, sequenced in a study of PD-1 blockade in classical Hodgkin lymphoma. Sequenced by immunoSEQ multiplex PCR; TCRdb stores in-frame clones only, minus some. The table lists about 93,000 clones, 78% of them singletons. Indicated time point: cycle 4 day 1 (C4D1), after 5 to 7 weeks of nivolumab. No patient escaped relapse after autologous stem cell transplantation, and brentuximab vedotin exposure varied. This material consisted of peripheral blood mononuclear cells (PBMCs), taken before the fourth cycle of nivolumab. These receptors were taken from a human donor with classical Hodgkin lymphoma.

The V and J genes are TRBV28 and TRBJ2-6; D is possibly TRBD1 or TRBD2 (5 bases each). Trimming removed 5 bases at V and 4 bases at J, with 18 bases between. Germline values: CDR1 MDHEN, CDR2 SYDVKM. The CDR3 is 17 amino acids. CDR3 in DNA: TGTGCCAGCAGTATCACCCGGTGGGGGTCCGGGGCCAACGTCCTGACTTTC. Its protein is CASSITRWGSGANVLTF. Using reference TRBV28 and TRBJ2-6 for the parts outside the CDR3, the full variable domain is DVKVTQSSRYLVKRTGEKVFLECVQDMDHENMFWYRQDPGLGLRLIYFSYDVKMKEKGDIPEGYSVSREKKERFSLILESASTNQTSMYLCASSITRWGSGANVLTFGAGSRLTVL.

This chain uses TRBV9 with TRBJ2-3, with D maybe TRBD1 (5 bases). The CDR3 contains 15 residues. V was cut by 3 bases and J by 4 bases, with 15 bases left in between. In germline, CDR1 is SGDLS, CDR2 YYNGEE. CDR3 bases: TGTGCCAGCAGCGCCCATCAGTGGGGCTCAGATACGCAGTATTTT. Protein product: CASSAHQWGSDTQYF.

The chain carries TRBV12-5 and TRBJ1-2; D might be TRBD1 (5 bases). CDR3 size: 13 residues. CDR1 and CDR2 (germline): LGHNT, FRNRAP. V was pared by 1 base and J by 8 bases, with 11 bases between. CDR3 nucleotide sequence: TGTGCTAGTGGTTTGGCGAGGGGAGGCGGCTACACCTTC. Translation gives CASGLARGGGYTF. Drawing the rest from reference TRBV12-5 and TRBJ1-2, the complete variable domain is DARVTQTPRHKVTEMGQEVTMRCQPILGHNTVFWYRQTMMQGLELLAYFRNRAPLDDSGMPKDRFSAEMPDATLATLKIQPSEPRDSAVYFCASGLARGGGYTFGSGTRLTVV.

This clone appeared once. This rearrangement joins TRBV6-5 to TRBJ2-5; 10 bases line up with TRBD1. This CDR3 has 16 residues. The germline gives CDR1 MNHEY, CDR2 SVGAGI. The ends lost 2 bases at V and 4 bases at J; junction bases unmatched: 7. CDR3 DNA sequence: TGTGCCAGCAGTTACACAAGAGGACAGGGGGGAGAGACCCAGTACTTC. It yields the protein CASSYTRGQGGETQYF.

The chain has TRBV2 and TRBJ1-3; D may be TRBD1 (5 bases). V lost 4 bases to trimming and J lost 2 bases, with 12 bases between them. The CDR3 covers 15 residues. CDR1 is SNHLY, CDR2 FYNNEI, per germline. CDR3 nucleotides: TGTGCCAGCAGTGTCGGTTCGGGGGCTGGAAACACCATATATTTT. Amino acid sequence: CASSVGSGAGNTIYF.

The J gene is TRBJ2-2, the V gene TRBV4-1; D possibly uses TRBD1 or TRBD2 (6 bases each). V was shortened by 2 bases and J by 0 bases, with 13 bases between the two germline ends. Germline CDR1 is MGHRA and CDR2 is YSYEKL. The CDR3 has 17 residues. CDR3 bases: TGCGCCAGCAGCCAACATATGGGGGGCACGAACACCGGGGAGCTGTTTTTT. It specifies CASSQHMGGTNTGELFF.

J is TRBJ2-7 and V is TRBV2; unclear D gene. V was shortened by 1 base and J by 0 bases, with 10 bases between the two germline ends. The CDR3 has 15 residues. Germline V gives CDR1 SNHLY, CDR2 FYNNEI. This CDR3 is CASSEEWKTSYEQYF. The CDR3 DNA follows: TGTGCCAGCAGTGAAGAGTGGAAAACCTCCTACGAGCAGTACTTC.

The chain couples TRBV6-5 to TRBJ1-2; possibly TRBD1 for D (5 bases). V was pared by 6 bases and J by 5 bases, with 13 bases between. Germline-derived CDR1 and CDR2 are MNHEY and SVGAGI. The CDR3 spans 13 residues. The CDR3 DNA is TGTGCCAGCAGGACTGGGACGGCTTATGGCTACACCTTC. This sequence encodes CASRTGTAYGYTF.

V is TRBV28 and J is TRBJ2-7; D tentatively reads TRBD1 or TRBD2 (5 bases each). CDR3 length: 14 residues. Germline CDR1 and CDR2: MDHEN and SYDVKM. Trimming cost V 4 bases and J 3 bases, with 13 bases left between them. CDR3 protein: CASSYLGAYYEQYF. The DNA of the CDR3 is TGTGCCAGCAGTTACCTCGGGGCCTACTACGAGCAGTACTTC.

V is TRBV19 and J is TRBJ2-1, with D tentatively TRBD2 (5 bases). CDR1 is LNHDA, CDR2 SQIVND, per germline (reference sequence). V lost 1 base and J lost 5, with 6 bases in between. The length of the CDR3 is 13 residues. The CDR3 reads CASSIGGHNEQFF. Written as DNA, the CDR3 is TGTGCCAGTAGTATAGGCGGGCACAATGAGCAGTTCTTC.

The V and J genes are TRBV5-6 and TRBJ1-2; 8 bases are a match to TRBD1. V lost 0 bases, J lost 4 bases, and 11 bases stayed unmatched. CDR1 is SGHDT and CDR2 is YYEEEE in the germline V gene. The length of the CDR3 is 17 residues. The CDR3 protein is CASSLVWTGIHLYGYTF. Here the CDR3 DNA reads TGTGCCAGCAGCTTGGTCTGGACAGGGATTCACCTCTATGGCTACACCTTC.

This rearrangement joins TRBV21-1 to TRBJ2-7; TRBD2, as called in the table, went unchecked against the DNA. TRBV21-1 is given as a pseudogene. The CDR3 totals 15 residues. CDR3 amino acids: CASSLGRGEAYEQYF. The CDR3 DNA is TGTGCCAGCAGCCTTGGGCGAGGGGAGGCGTACGAGCAGTACTTC.

The chain links TRBV7-9 to TRBJ2-3; D remains ambiguous. Germline loops: CDR1 SEHNR, CDR2 FQNEAQ (reference sequence). The V gene lost 11 bases and the J gene lost 2 bases, with 17 bases spanning the gap. There are 14 residues in the CDR3. The CDR3 protein is CARKSRDHTDTQYF. DNA of the CDR3: TGTGCCCGAAAAAGTAGGGATCACACAGATACGCAGTATTTT.

The chain is built from TRBV7-2 and TRBJ2-2, with 8 bases fitting TRBD2. The CDR3 consists of 16 residues. Germline loops: CDR1 SGHTA, CDR2 FQGNSA. Unmatched junction bases numbered 8, after V lost 2 bases and J lost 6 bases. The CDR3 coding sequence is TGTGCCAGCAGCTTAATGGGGACTAGGCTCGCCGGGGAGCTGTTTTTT. Protein product: CASSLMGTRLAGELFF.